The 32 T cell receptor beta chains below were found in one sample sequenced in a study of blood T cell repertoires in COVID-19. This table comes from immunoSEQ multiplex PCR, and its TCRdb copy is limited to in-frame clones, with some not included. The sample contains 200,000 to 250,000 clones, 80% to 90% of which appear only once. Sequencing was done on a sample of peripheral blood. These receptors all come from a man aged 18 to 30 with active or convalescent COVID-19.

The rearrangement links TRBV11-1 to TRBJ1-3; 7 bases map to TRBD1. Losses at the gene ends were 5 bases for V and 0 bases for J; bases not matched to a gene: 4. The germline V gene has CDR1 SGHAT and CDR2 FQDESV (reference sequence). CDR3 length equals 15 residues. The CDR3 sequence is CASSRGQHSGNTIYF. DNA of the CDR3: TGTGCCAGCAGCCGGGGACAGCACTCTGGAAACACCATATATTTT.

The chain joins TRBV10-2 to TRBJ2-5; a weak D match, TRBD2 (7 bases). This CDR3 has 13 residues. Trimming shortened V by 4 bases and J by 3 bases, and 9 bases separated the two germline ends. CDR1 and CDR2 (germline): WSHSY, SAAADI. DNA of the CDR3: TGCGCCAGCAGTGGAGGGGGGGAAGAGACCCAGTACTTC. Amino acid sequence: CASSGGGEETQYF.

The chain employs TRBV28 and TRBJ1-1, with D uncertain. The CDR3 has 13 amino acids. Germline CDR1 MDHEN, CDR2 SYDVKM. Trimming took off 8 bases at V and 7 bases at J, with 17 bases between the two ends. The CDR3 sequence is CASQRGISSEAFF. In DNA form, the CDR3 reads TGTGCCAGCCAGAGAGGAATCAGCAGTGAAGCTTTCTTT.

V gene TRBV7-6 combines with J gene TRBJ1-1; no clear D gene. The V end lost 1 base, the J end lost 1 base, and 7 bases lay between the germline ends. This CDR3 has 14 residues. Per germline, CDR1 SGHVS and CDR2 FNYEAQ. In nucleotides, the CDR3 is TGTGCCAGCAGCTTAGTCGAGGGGAACACTGAAGCTTTCTTT. Protein sequence: CASSLVEGNTEAFF.

The rearrangement links TRBV28 to TRBJ2-4; maybe TRBD2 (6 bases). Germline V gene data show CDR1 as MDHEN and CDR2 as SYDVKM. The ends were cut back, 5 bases at V and 7 bases at J, with 12 bases in the middle. The CDR3 consists of 13 residues. CDR3 sequence reads: CASSGGEVNIQYF. Here the CDR3 DNA reads TGTGCCAGCAGTGGAGGGGAGGTGAACATTCAGTACTTC. Variable domain in full (rest from reference TRBV28 and TRBJ2-4): DVKVTQSSRYLVKRTGEKVFLECVQDMDHENMFWYRQDPGLGLRLIYFSYDVKMKEKGDIPEGYSVSREKKERFSLILESASTNQTSMYLCASSGGEVNIQYFGAGTRLSVL.

The chain has TRBV9 and TRBJ1-4; 8 bases line up with TRBD1. Germline lookup yields CDR1 SGDLS and CDR2 YYNGEE. CDR3 length equals 13 residues. V was pared by 3 bases and J by 7 bases, with 2 bases of the junction left unmatched. The CDR3, as DNA: TGTGCCAGCAGCGCGGACAGGGTTGAAAAACTGTTTTTT. It is translated as CASSADRVEKLFF.

In this sample, this clone turned up once. V and J are TRBV18 and TRBJ1-5, with D perhaps matching TRBD1 (5 bases). The CDR3 is 16 amino acids. CDR1 is KGHSH, CDR2 LQKENI, per germline. Trimming left V 1 base short and J 5 bases short, with 15 bases between. CDR3 sequence reads: CASSPRRGGEDQPQHF. The DNA of the CDR3 is TGTGCCAGCTCACCACGTCGGGGGGGAGAGGATCAGCCCCAGCATTTT.

The V gene is TRBV30, the J gene TRBJ2-7, with 8 bases lining up with TRBD1. The CDR3 loop spans 14 amino acids. The junction had 7 bases not matched to a gene; V was cut back by 1 base and J by 5 bases. Germline CDR1 and CDR2: GTSNPN and SVGIG (reference sequence). CDR3 amino acids: CAWSETGVSNEQYF. The CDR3 DNA is TGTGCCTGGAGTGAGACAGGGGTTTCAAACGAGCAGTACTTC.

The V gene is TRBV7-9, the J gene TRBJ2-2; tentatively, D is TRBD1 (5 bases). The CDR3 extends over 12 amino acids. CDR1 SEHNR and CDR2 FQNEAQ come from the germline V gene (reference sequence). Between the trimmed V and J ends, which lost 4 bases and 9 bases, there was a span of 9 bases. The CDR3 DNA follows: TGTGCCAGCAGCTCCACGGACAGGGAGCTGTTTTTT. Translation gives CASSSTDRELFF.

V and J are TRBV27 and TRBJ2-7, with a possible D match to TRBD2 (6 bases). Germline CDR1 is MNHEY and CDR2 is SMNVEV (reference sequence). This CDR3 has 15 residues. Trimming took 7 bases from V and 7 from J, leaving 23 bases between them. The DNA for the CDR3 is TGTGCCAGCACCTCGGTCGGGGGTAGAGGAGGGGAGCAGTACTTC. It specifies CASTSVGGRGGEQYF.

This chain uses TRBV7-2 with TRBJ2-2; the D gene is possibly TRBD2 (6 bases). Trimming shortened V by 3 bases and J by 6 bases, and 17 bases separated the two germline ends. This CDR3 comprises 16 residues. The germline gives CDR1 SGHTA, CDR2 FQGNSA. CDR3 in DNA: TGTGCCAGCAGCTTTAAGCTCGGACTAACCCCCGGGGAGCTGTTTTTT. Translating it yields CASSFKLGLTPGELFF.

This clone has a handful of counts. The chain has TRBV7-8 and TRBJ2-1; 12 nucleotides line up with TRBD2. Germline values: CDR1 SGHVS, CDR2 FQNEAQ. The CDR3 has 16 amino acids. The V segment lost 7 bases and the J segment 5 bases; nucleotides outside the gene matches: 9. The CDR3: CASNPLAGGRHNEQFF. In DNA, the CDR3 is TGTGCCAGCAACCCGCTAGCGGGAGGGCGGCACAATGAGCAGTTCTTC.

The CDR3 region has the DNA TGTGCCAGCAGTCCCCATTCAGGGGTAACAGAGACCCAGTACTTC. Protein sequence: CASSPHSGVTETQYF. The genes are TRBV27 and TRBJ2-5, with TRBD1 as a possible D gene (6 bases). Germline V lookup: CDR1 MNHEY, CDR2 SMNVEV (reference sequence). Trimming shortened V by 5 bases and J by 4 bases, and 17 bases separated the two germline ends. The CDR3 is 15 amino acids.

The CDR3 sequence is CASSPLRAGPSSYEQYF. The CDR3 DNA reads TGTGCCAGCAGCCCCCTGCGGGCGGGCCCAAGCTCCTACGAGCAGTACTTC. The chain couples TRBV7-8 to TRBJ2-7; a weak D match, TRBD2 (5 bases). Trimming took 5 bases from V and 0 from J, leaving 20 bases between them. The CDR3 totals 17 residues. Germline assignment: CDR1 SGHVS and CDR2 FQNEAQ.

The V call is TRBV5-4, the J call TRBJ1-3; 9 nucleotides line up with TRBD1. The CDR3 is 18 residues long. Germline loops: CDR1 SGHNT, CDR2 YYREEE (reference sequence). V was pared by 4 bases and J by 0 bases, with 11 bases of the junction left unmatched. The CDR3 region has the DNA TGTGCCAGCAGCCGAGGTGGACAGGGGTCTATCTCTGGAAACACCATATATTTT. As protein: CASSRGGQGSISGNTIYF.

This sequence joins TRBV6-5 and TRBJ1-2; a weak D match, TRBD1 (6 bases). Germline V gene lookup returns CDR1 MNHEY and CDR2 SVGAGI. The CDR3 has 14 residues. V dropped 2 bases and J dropped 8 bases, with 15 bases sitting between them. The CDR3 sequence is CASSYEQGLVGYTF. CDR3 in DNA: TGTGCCAGCAGTTACGAACAGGGACTAGTCGGCTACACCTTC.

The chain carries TRBV20-1 and TRBJ1-2; 7 bases are a match to TRBD1. The junction had 2 bases not matched to a gene; V was cut back by 3 bases and J by 4 bases. CDR3 length: 12 amino acids. CDR1 is DFQATT and CDR2 is SNEGSKA in the germline V gene (reference sequence). Written as DNA, the CDR3 is TGCAGTGCTAGTGGGACAGCCTATGGCTACACCTTC. This encodes CSASGTAYGYTF.

The chain links TRBV3-1 (or the pseudogene TRBV3-2) to TRBJ1-2; unclear D gene. CDR1 is LGHDT and CDR2 is YNNKEL in the germline V gene (reference sequence). V was shortened by 4 bases and J by 5 bases, with 14 bases between the two germline ends. The CDR3 spans 14 residues. Here the CDR3 reads CASSPTTGYYGYTF. CDR3 in DNA: TGTGCCAGCAGCCCGACAACCGGATATTATGGCTACACCTTC.

CDR3 amino acids: CASSTSGTGLSEQYF. The CDR3 DNA sequence: TGTGCCAGTAGTACTTCCGGGACAGGTCTCTCCGAGCAGTACTTC. V is TRBV19 and J is TRBJ2-7, with TRBD1 matching over 8 bases. The CDR3 is 15 residues long. Germline trimming cut 4 bases from V and 6 bases from J; bases unmatched to any gene: 11. From germline, CDR1 is LNHDA and CDR2 SQIVND (reference sequence).

A few counts support this clone. The chain recombines TRBV3-1 (or the pseudogene TRBV3-2) with TRBJ1-2; D remains ambiguous. This CDR3 has 15 residues. Germline V gives CDR1 LGHDT, CDR2 YNNKEL (reference sequence). V shed 0 bases and J shed 1 base, with 9 bases lying between them. The CDR3 region has the DNA TGTGCCAGCAGCCAAGACCGAGGCTTTAACTATGGCTACACCTTC. Amino acid sequence: CASSQDRGFNYGYTF.

The CDR3 bases are TGTGCCAGCAGCGGCCCCAAGGGAGGTGGCTACGAGCAGTACTTC. Its translation is CASSGPKGGGYEQYF. V and J are TRBV7-8 and TRBJ2-7, with D perhaps TRBD2 (6 bases). Germline CDR1 SGHVS, CDR2 FQNEAQ. CDR3 length: 15 residues. V was pared by 5 bases and J by 3 bases, with 17 bases between.

The V and J genes are TRBV4-3 and TRBJ2-3; TRBD2 is a possible D gene (6 bases). This CDR3 comprises 15 residues. V lost 2 bases and J lost 0, with 9 bases in between. Germline CDR1 LGHNA, CDR2 YSLEER. CDR3 DNA: TGCGCCAGCAGCCAAACCGGGACTAGCACAGATACGCAGTATTTT. Residues: CASSQTGTSTDTQYF.

V usage is TRBV7-6 and J usage is TRBJ1-4; 12 bases are a match to TRBD1. Germline CDR1 and CDR2: SGHVS and FNYEAQ. After removal of 5 bases from V and 7 bases from J, the junction contained 8 bases not matched to a gene. CDR3 length equals 16 residues. The chain's CDR3 is CASSPGTGGMREKLFF. The DNA of the CDR3 is TGTGCCAGCAGCCCGGGGACAGGGGGCATGCGTGAAAAACTGTTTTTT.

This chain links TRBV24-1 with TRBJ1-5; D call uncertain. Germline CDR1 is KGHDR and CDR2 is SFDVKD. The CDR3 runs to 13 residues. V lost 5 bases to trimming and J lost 6 bases, with 10 bases between them. This CDR3 reads CATSGHYGQPQHF. The DNA for the CDR3 is TGTGCCACCAGTGGTCACTATGGTCAGCCCCAGCATTTT.

This sequence joins TRBV10-1 and TRBJ2-3; tentative D call: TRBD2 (5 bases). Deletions cut 0 bases from V and 6 bases from J, with 13 bases between. CDR1 WNHNN and CDR2 SYGVQD come from the germline V gene (reference sequence). The CDR3 loop spans 15 amino acids. The CDR3 spells CASSESGSTGDTQYF. The DNA of the CDR3 is TGCGCCAGCAGTGAGTCGGGGTCCACGGGGGATACGCAGTATTTT.

The V gene is TRBV7-2, the J gene TRBJ1-2; possible D gene TRBD1, 6 bases. CDR1 SGHTA and CDR2 FQGNSA come from the germline V gene. V gave up 3 bases and J gave up 5 bases, with 10 bases separating them. CDR3 length equals 13 residues. The CDR3 bases are TGTGCCAGCAGCTTCACAGGGAGTTATGGCTACACCTTC. Protein: CASSFTGSYGYTF.

The chain joins TRBV6-6 to TRBJ2-3, with no clear D. The ends were cut back, 2 bases at V and 2 bases at J, with 11 bases in the middle. This CDR3 has 15 amino acids. CDR1 and CDR2 (germline): MNHNY, SVGAGI (reference sequence). The CDR3 region is CASSYPQQNTDTQYF. The CDR3 coding sequence is TGTGCCAGCAGTTACCCACAGCAGAACACAGATACGCAGTATTTT.

The V call is TRBV5-1, the J call TRBJ2-1; a possible D gene is TRBD1 (7 bases). V lost 0 bases and J lost 5, with 18 bases in between. This CDR3 is 17 amino acids long. CDR1 and CDR2 from the germline V gene are SGHRS and YFSETQ. CDR3: CASSLVSGGGHHNEQFF. CDR3 sequence (DNA): TGCGCCAGCAGCTTGGTGAGTGGAGGGGGCCATCACAATGAGCAGTTCTTC.

V and J are TRBV7-2 and TRBJ2-7, with TRBD2 as a possible D gene (7 bases). Germline V gives CDR1 SGHTA, CDR2 FQGNSA. Trimming removed 5 bases from V and 3 bases from J, with 23 bases in between. This CDR3 has 17 amino acids. The CDR3 DNA reads as TGTGCCAGCAGCAACTCCAATGCCGGGGGGCGCGTCTACGAGCAGTACTTC. Protein: CASSNSNAGGRVYEQYF.

The count of this clone is one. The chain employs TRBV7-2 and TRBJ2-1; D possibly corresponds to TRBD2 (6 bases). Per germline, CDR1 SGHTA and CDR2 FQGNSA. The CDR3 extends over 15 amino acids. The V end was cut by 4 bases, the J end by 8 bases, with 18 bases between. CDR3 sequence: CASSYSGRSLDEQFF. In nucleotides, the CDR3 is TGTGCCAGCAGCTATAGCGGCAGGTCGTTGGATGAGCAGTTCTTC.

The gene calls are TRBV5-6 and TRBJ2-7, with TRBD2 matching 8 bases. Germline loops: CDR1 SGHDT, CDR2 YYEEEE. J was trimmed by 3 bases and V by 0 bases; bases with no gene match: 11. The CDR3 consists of 17 residues. The CDR3 DNA reads as TGTGCCAGCAGCTTGGCGTCTAGCGGGTACCTCTTCTACGAGCAGTACTTC. The encoded protein is CASSLASSGYLFYEQYF.

This rearrangement joins TRBV3-1 (or the pseudogene TRBV3-2) to TRBJ2-1, with a weak D call TRBD2 (6 bases). This CDR3 contains 15 residues. Germline lookup yields CDR1 LGHDT and CDR2 YNNKEL (reference sequence). The V gene lost 5 bases and the J gene lost 5 bases, with 16 bases spanning the gap. CDR3 protein: CASSSGGTTHNEQFF. The CDR3 DNA reads as TGTGCCAGCAGCTCCGGCGGGACGACCCACAATGAGCAGTTCTTC.